The clone carrying this T cell receptor beta chain turned up a few times. As yet, its antigen is unknown. Isolated RNA was reverse transcribed in full, so expressed TCRB transcripts were sequenced. The table came from immunoSEQ multiplex PCR; TCRdb's copy has only in-frame clones and leaves some out. The table includes about 180,000 clones, approximately 7.8% detected once. These data belong to a study of beta chain features in type 1 diabetes. Study outcomes and limitations: Among all four CD4+ subsets, Type 1 diabetes patients had TCRB CDR3s that were moderately but significantly shorter.

The sequenced sample consisted of central memory CD4+ T cells from blood. The TCR was taken from a woman aged 40 to 55 with type 1 diabetes.

The CDR3 bases are TGTGCCAGCAGCTTCGGGGGGAGCACCTACAATGAGCAGTTCTTC. Encoded protein: CASSFGGSTYNEQFF. The rearrangement links TRBV11-2 to TRBJ2-1; 7 bases agree with TRBD2. The CDR3 contains 15 residues. Germline lookup yields CDR1 SGHAT and CDR2 FQNNGV. V lost 3 bases, J lost 2 bases, and 4 bases stayed unmatched.